Shown below are 10 T cell receptor beta chains from a single sample sequenced in a study of cytomegalovirus exposure and HLA in healthy donors. A multiplex PCR was run with 60 Vbeta primers and 13 Jbeta primers. This table comes from immunoSEQ multiplex PCR, and its TCRdb copy is limited to in-frame clones, with some not included. The sample holds 100,000 to 150,000 clones; 78% are singletons and the top ten take approximately 1.6%. Input material: PBMCs. The source of these receptors is a female donor in good health and CMV-seronegative.

This chain links TRBV5-1 with TRBJ2-5; D is possibly TRBD1 (6 bases). Germline CDR1 reads SGHRS; CDR2 reads YFSETQ. The CDR3 is made up of 17 amino acids. The V gene lost 2 bases and the J gene lost 0 bases, with 17 bases spanning the gap. The CDR3 nucleotides read TGCGCCAGCAGCTTCTTCCGGGACATGGCGTACCAAGAGACCCAGTACTTC. It encodes CASSFFRDMAYQETQYF.

In DNA, the CDR3 is TGTGCCAGCAGCTTAAGAGCAGGCCCATCTGGGGCCAACGTCCTGACTTTC. This sequence encodes CASSLRAGPSGANVLTF. J is TRBJ2-6 and V is TRBV7-2; no definite D call. Trimming shortened V by 2 bases and J by 1 base, and 12 bases separated the two germline ends. Looked up from germline, CDR1 is SGHTA and CDR2 is FQGNSA. There are 17 residues in the CDR3.

The CDR3 here is CASRPGGGNEQFF. The CDR3 DNA reads as TGTGCCAGCAGGCCGGGAGGGGGTAATGAGCAGTTCTTC. V gene TRBV6-5 combines with J gene TRBJ2-1; TRBD2 agrees at 8 bases. The CDR3 extends over 13 amino acids. Germline V lookup: CDR1 MNHEY, CDR2 SVGAGI. Germline trimming cut 6 bases from V and 7 bases from J; bases unmatched to any gene: 5.

The chain couples TRBV2 to TRBJ2-1; tentatively, D is TRBD2 (6 bases). Germline V gene data show CDR1 as SNHLY and CDR2 as FYNNEI. V was cut by 6 bases and J by 7 bases, with 13 bases left in between. The CDR3 has 13 residues. The CDR3 spells CASREAGRNEQFF. The CDR3 coding sequence is TGTGCCAGCAGGGAGGCAGGGAGGAATGAGCAGTTCTTC.

V and J are TRBV18 and TRBJ2-1; D is uncertain. The V gene lost 1 base and the J gene lost 0 bases, with 19 bases spanning the gap. The CDR3 is made up of 19 amino acids. The V gene's germline CDR1 is KGHSH and CDR2 LQKENI. This CDR3 is CASSPLYQVSSSSYNEQFF. Here the CDR3 DNA reads TGTGCCAGCTCACCACTGTACCAGGTCTCCTCGAGCTCCTACAATGAGCAGTTCTTC.

This clone was detected only a few times. The rearrangement links TRBV27 to TRBJ1-2, with a possible D match to TRBD1 (6 bases). CDR1 is MNHEY and CDR2 is SMNVEV in the germline V gene (reference sequence). V was trimmed by 0 bases and J by 8 bases, leaving 10 bases between them. This CDR3 has 13 amino acids. The CDR3 nucleotides read TGTGCCAGCAGTTTATCAGGGGGTAAAGGCTACACCTTC. It translates to CASSLSGGKGYTF.

V usage is TRBV9 and J usage is TRBJ2-3; 11 nucleotides line up with TRBD2. After removal of 2 bases from V and 0 bases from J, the junction contained 20 bases not matched to a gene. This CDR3 has 22 amino acids. Germline lookup yields CDR1 SGDLS and CDR2 YYNGEE. CDR3 region: CASSVFEGGLAELAASTDTQYF. The CDR3 coding sequence is TGTGCCAGCAGCGTTTTCGAGGGGGGACTAGCGGAGCTCGCAGCTAGCACAGATACGCAGTATTTT.

The chain is built from TRBV5-4 and TRBJ1-1, with 7 bases aligning to TRBD1. Per germline, CDR1 SGHNT and CDR2 YYREEE (reference sequence). V was clipped by 4 bases and J by 0 bases; unmatched bases: 3. The CDR3 spans 14 residues. CDR3 bases: TGTGCCAGCAGCCTGGGACAGATGAACACTGAAGCTTTCTTT. Translation: CASSLGQMNTEAFF.

The chain combines TRBV4-3 with TRBJ2-1, with 11 bases lining up with TRBD2. CDR1 and CDR2 from the germline V gene are LGHNA and YSLEER. With 4 bases clipped from V and 7 bases from J, the junction kept 12 bases outside the gene matches. This CDR3 region has 17 residues. The CDR3 coding sequence is TGCGCCAGCAGCCCAGTATTTAGCGGGAGGGCTTGGAATGAGCAGTTCTTC. Translating gives CASSPVFSGRAWNEQFF.

This clone appeared a few times. The rearrangement uses TRBV5-5 and TRBJ2-3; TRBD2 matches 7 bases. There are 16 residues in the CDR3. CDR1 and CDR2 from the germline V gene are SGHKS and YYEKEE (reference sequence). Trimming took 4 bases from V and 2 from J; bases not matched to a gene: 10. The CDR3 region is CASSPSGVRATDTQYF. The CDR3 nucleotides read TGTGCCAGCAGCCCGAGCGGGGTAAGGGCCACAGATACGCAGTATTTT.